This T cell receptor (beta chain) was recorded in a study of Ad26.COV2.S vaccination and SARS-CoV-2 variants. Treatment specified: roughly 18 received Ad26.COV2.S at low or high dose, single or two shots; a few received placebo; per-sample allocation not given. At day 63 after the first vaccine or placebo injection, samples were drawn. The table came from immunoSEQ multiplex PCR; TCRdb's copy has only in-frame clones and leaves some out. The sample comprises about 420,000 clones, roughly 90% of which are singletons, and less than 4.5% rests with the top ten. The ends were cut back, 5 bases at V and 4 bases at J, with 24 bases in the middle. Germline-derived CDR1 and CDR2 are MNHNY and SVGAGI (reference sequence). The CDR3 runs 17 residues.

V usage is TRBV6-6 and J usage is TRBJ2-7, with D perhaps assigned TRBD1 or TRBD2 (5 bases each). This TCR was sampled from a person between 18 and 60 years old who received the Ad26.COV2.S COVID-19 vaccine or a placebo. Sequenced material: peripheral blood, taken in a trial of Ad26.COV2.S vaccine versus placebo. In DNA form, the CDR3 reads TGTGCCAGCAGTCTCCACCCCACAGGACTGCTACTATACGAGCAGTACTTC. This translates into CASSLHPTGLLLYEQYF.